The rows below give T cell receptor beta chains drawn from one sample of a study of beta chain features in type 1 diabetes. Sequencing was performed with immunoSEQ multiplex PCR; in TCRdb, only in-frame clones are kept and a portion is missing. The sample includes around 500,000 clones, roughly 11% seen only once; the top ten take approximately 0.05%. Sequenced material: naive CD4+ T cells from blood. The receptor source for this set is a woman younger than 30 in good health. CDR3s include the opening cysteine and the closing phenylalanine or tryptophan.

TRBJ2-4 | TRBV4-2 | CASSRGQGASKNIQYF
TRBJ2-5 | TRBV7-2 | CASSFDKRGTETQYF
TRBJ2-1 | TRBV2 | CASSAGLAGGYEQFF
TRBJ2-7 | TRBV7-2 | CASSLVGTGSYEQYF
TRBJ2-5 | TRBV5-1 | CASRDQETQYF
TRBJ2-1 | TRBV20-1 | CSARGGNEQFF
TRBJ2-1 | TRBV2 | CASSSRQRNEQFF
TRBJ2-3 | TRBV2 | CASRSWGQGDTDTQYF
TRBJ1-1 | TRBV14 | CASSRGQTTEAFF
TRBJ1-5 | TRBV4-1 | CASSPTPGSAYQPQHF
TRBJ2-4 | TRBV10-3 | CAISPGAGVDIQYF
TRBJ2-7 | TRBV10-3 | CAITGTGKIGEQYF
TRBJ2-1 | TRBV28 | CASSTTLDGMNEQFF
TRBJ2-4 | TRBV7-9 | CASSLAPFAKNIQYF
TRBJ2-3 | TRBV18 | CASSPISSDTQYF
TRBJ1-3 | TRBV30 | CAWSRGTALQTIYF
TRBJ2-1 | TRBV10-3 | CAIRTGKNEQFF